The sample holds a few counts of the clone carrying this TCR beta chain. TCRdb keeps only in-frame clones here, not all; method: immunoSEQ multiplex PCR. The sample consists of about 50,000 clones, 90% to 95% of them appearing once. The length of the CDR3 is 13 residues. After removal of 2 bases from V and 3 bases from J, the junction contained 0 bases not matched to a gene. The germline V gene encodes CDR1 LGHNT and CDR2 FRNRAP. The data derive from a study of technical replicates of blood from a few donors. This clonotype was obtained from a human donor in good health. Some clones in this sample may be carry-over from other donors' samples. The specimen sequenced was PBMCs. This sequence joins TRBV12-5 and TRBJ2-5; 7 bases align to TRBD2. CDR3 coding DNA: TGTGCTAGTGGTTTGCGGGGGGAAGAGACCCAGTACTTC. It translates to CASGLRGEETQYF.